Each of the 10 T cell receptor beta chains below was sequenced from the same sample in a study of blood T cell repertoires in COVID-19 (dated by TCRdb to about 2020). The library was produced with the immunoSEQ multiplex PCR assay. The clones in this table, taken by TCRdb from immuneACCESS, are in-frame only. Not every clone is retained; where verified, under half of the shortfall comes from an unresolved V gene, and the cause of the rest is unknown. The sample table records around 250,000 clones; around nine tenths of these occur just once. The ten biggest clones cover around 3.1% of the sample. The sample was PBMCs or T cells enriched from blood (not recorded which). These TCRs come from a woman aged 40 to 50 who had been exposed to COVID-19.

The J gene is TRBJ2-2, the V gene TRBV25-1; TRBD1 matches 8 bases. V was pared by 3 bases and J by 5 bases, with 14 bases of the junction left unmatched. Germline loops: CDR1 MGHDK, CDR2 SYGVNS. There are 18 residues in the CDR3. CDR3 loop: CASSERYERTGMTGELFF. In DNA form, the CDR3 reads TGTGCCAGCAGTGAGCGCTACGAAAGGACAGGGATGACCGGGGAGCTGTTTTTT.

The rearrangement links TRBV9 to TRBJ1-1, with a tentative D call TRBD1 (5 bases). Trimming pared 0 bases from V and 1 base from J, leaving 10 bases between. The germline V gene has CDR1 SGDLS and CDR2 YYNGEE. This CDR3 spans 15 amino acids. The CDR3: CASSVAAGQNTEAFF. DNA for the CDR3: TGTGCCAGCAGCGTAGCGGCCGGACAGAACACTGAAGCTTTCTTT.

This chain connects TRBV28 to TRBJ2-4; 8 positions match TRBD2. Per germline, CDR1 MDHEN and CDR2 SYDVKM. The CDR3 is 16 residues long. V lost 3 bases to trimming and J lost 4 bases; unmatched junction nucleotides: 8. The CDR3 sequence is CASSFRAGTRKNIQYF. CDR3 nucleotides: TGTGCCAGCAGTTTCCGAGCCGGGACTAGAAAAAACATTCAGTACTTC.

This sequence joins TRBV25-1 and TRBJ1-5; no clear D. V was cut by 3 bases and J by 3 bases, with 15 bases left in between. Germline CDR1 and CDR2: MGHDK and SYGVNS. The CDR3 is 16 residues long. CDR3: CASSDSNISINQPQHF. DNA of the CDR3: TGTGCCAGCAGTGATTCCAATATCAGTATCAATCAGCCCCAGCATTTT.

The CDR3 protein is CASSLEPLETQYF. CDR3 nucleotides: TGTGCCAGCAGCTTGGAGCCCCTAGAGACCCAGTACTTC. The chain carries TRBV5-4 and TRBJ2-5; D is unresolved. The CDR3 is made up of 13 amino acids. Germline CDR1 SGHNT, CDR2 YYREEE (reference sequence). Trimming stripped 0 bases from V and 4 bases from J, with 7 bases between.

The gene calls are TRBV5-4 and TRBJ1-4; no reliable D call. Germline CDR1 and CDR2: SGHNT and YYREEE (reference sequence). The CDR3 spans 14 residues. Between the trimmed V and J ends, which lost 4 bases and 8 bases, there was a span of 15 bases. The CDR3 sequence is CASSKDPEVEKLFF. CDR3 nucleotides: TGTGCCAGCAGCAAAGACCCCGAGGTGGAAAAACTGTTTTTT.

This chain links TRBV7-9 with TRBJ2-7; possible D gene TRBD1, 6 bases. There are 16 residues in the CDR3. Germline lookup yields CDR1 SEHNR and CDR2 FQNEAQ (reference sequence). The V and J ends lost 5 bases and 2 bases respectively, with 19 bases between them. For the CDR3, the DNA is TGTGCCAGCAGCCTCAACCTTCGGACAGCTACCTACGAGCAGTACGTC. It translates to CASSLNLRTATYEQYV.

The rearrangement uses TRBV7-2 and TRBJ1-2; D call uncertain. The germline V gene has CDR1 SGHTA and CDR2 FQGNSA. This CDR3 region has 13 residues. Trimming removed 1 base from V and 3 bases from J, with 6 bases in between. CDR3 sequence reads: CASSLGQDYGYTF. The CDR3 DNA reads TGTGCCAGCAGCTTAGGGCAGGACTATGGCTACACCTTC.

The CDR3 bases are TGTGCCAGCAGAGAAAGAGGACAGGGAGGATCTGAGGGTACGCAGTATTTT. This codes for CASRERGQGGSEGTQYF. The rearrangement joins TRBV6-1 to TRBJ2-3, with 8 positions matching TRBD1. The V segment lost 6 bases and the J segment 8 bases; nucleotides outside the gene matches: 19. CDR1 and CDR2 (germline): MNHNS, SASEGT. CDR3 length: 17 amino acids.

CDR3 bases: TGTGCCAGCAGTTTAGCTCCCGGGACAGTCGCGACCGGGGAGCTGTTTTTT. Translation gives CASSLAPGTVATGELFF. The genes are TRBV28 and TRBJ2-2, with TRBD1 matching 7 bases. Trimming cost V 2 bases and J 5 bases; bases outside gene matches: 11. The CDR3 length is 17 residues. CDR1 and CDR2 from the germline V gene are MDHEN and SYDVKM.